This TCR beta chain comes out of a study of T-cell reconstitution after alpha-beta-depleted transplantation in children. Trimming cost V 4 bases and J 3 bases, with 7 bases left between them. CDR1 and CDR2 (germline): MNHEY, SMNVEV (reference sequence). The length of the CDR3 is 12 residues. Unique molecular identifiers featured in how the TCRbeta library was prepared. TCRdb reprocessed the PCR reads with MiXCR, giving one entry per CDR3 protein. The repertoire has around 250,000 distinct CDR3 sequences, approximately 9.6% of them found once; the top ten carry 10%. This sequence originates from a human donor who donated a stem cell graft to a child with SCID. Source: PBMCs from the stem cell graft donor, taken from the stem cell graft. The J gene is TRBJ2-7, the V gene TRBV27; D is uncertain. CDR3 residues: CASSSQIYEQYF. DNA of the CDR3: TGTGCCAGCAGTTCACAGATCTACGAGCAGTACTTC.